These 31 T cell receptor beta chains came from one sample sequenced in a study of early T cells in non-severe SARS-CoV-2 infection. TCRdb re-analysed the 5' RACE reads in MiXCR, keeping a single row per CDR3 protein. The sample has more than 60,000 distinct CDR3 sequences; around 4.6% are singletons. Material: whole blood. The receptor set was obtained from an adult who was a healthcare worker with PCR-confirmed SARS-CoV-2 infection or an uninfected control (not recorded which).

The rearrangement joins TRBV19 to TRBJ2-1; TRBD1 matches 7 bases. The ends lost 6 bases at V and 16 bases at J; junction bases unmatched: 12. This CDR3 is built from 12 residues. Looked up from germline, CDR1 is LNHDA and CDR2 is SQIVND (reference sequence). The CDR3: CASRSLGTAEFF. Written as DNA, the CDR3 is TGTGCCAGTAGATCCCTCGGGACAGCGGAATTCTTC.

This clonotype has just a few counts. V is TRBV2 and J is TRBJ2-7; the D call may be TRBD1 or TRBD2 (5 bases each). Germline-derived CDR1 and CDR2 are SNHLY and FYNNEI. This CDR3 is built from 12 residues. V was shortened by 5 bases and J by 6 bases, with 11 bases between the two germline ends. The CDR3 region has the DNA TGTGCCAGCAGTTTGGGGGTCTTCGAGCAGTACTTC. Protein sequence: CASSLGVFEQYF.

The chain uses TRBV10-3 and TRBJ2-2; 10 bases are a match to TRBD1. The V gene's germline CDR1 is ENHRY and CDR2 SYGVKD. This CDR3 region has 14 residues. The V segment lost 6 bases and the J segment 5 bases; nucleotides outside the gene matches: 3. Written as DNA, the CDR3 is TGTGCCATCAGGGGGACAGGGGAAACCGGGGAGCTGTTTTTT. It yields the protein CAIRGTGETGELFF.

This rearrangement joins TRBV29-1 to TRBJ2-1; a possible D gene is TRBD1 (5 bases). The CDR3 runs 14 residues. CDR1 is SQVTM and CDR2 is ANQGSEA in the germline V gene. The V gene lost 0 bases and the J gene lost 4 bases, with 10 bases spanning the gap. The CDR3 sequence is CSVEEGAKYNEQFF. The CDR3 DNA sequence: TGCAGCGTTGAAGAAGGGGCAAAATACAATGAGCAGTTCTTC.

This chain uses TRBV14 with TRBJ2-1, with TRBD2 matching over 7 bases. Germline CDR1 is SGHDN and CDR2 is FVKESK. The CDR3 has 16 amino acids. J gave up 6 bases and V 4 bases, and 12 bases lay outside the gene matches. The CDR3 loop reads CASSPLANPLGNEQFF. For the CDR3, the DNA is TGTGCCAGCAGCCCACTAGCGAACCCCCTGGGCAATGAGCAGTTCTTC.

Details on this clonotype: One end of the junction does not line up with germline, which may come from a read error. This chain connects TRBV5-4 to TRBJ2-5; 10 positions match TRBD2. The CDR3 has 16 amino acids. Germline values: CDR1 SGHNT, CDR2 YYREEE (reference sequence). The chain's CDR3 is CASSAGTSVVQETRYF. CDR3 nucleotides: TGTGCCAGCAGCGCCGGGACTAGCGTAGTTCAAGAGACCCGGTACTTC.

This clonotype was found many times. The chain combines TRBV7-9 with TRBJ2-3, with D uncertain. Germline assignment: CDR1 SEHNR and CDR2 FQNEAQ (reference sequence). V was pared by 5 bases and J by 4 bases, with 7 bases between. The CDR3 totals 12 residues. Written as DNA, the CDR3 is TGTGCCAGCAGCGCAGGTCCAGATACGCAGTATTTT. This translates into CASSAGPDTQYF.

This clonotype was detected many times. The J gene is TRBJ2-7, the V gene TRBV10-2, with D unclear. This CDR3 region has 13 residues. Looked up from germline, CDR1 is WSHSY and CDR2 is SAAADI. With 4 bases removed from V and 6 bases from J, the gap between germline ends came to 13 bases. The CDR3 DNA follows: TGCGCCAGCAGTGTAAACTCCCGTACCGAGCAGTACTTC. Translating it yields CASSVNSRTEQYF.

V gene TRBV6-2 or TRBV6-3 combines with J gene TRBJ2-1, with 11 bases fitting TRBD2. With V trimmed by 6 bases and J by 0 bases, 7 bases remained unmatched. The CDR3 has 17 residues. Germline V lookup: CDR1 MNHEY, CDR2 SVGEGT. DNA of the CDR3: TGTGCCAGCAGCATAAACGGACTAGCGGGCTCCTACAATGAGCAGTTCTTC. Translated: CASSINGLAGSYNEQFF.

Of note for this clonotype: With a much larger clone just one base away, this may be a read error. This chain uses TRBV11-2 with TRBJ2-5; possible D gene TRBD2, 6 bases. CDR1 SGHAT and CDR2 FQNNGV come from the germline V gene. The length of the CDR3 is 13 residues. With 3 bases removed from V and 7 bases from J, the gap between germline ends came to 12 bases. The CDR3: CASSFSAEGTQYF. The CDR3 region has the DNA TGTGCCAGCAGCTTCTCTGCGGAGGGGACCCAGTACTTC.

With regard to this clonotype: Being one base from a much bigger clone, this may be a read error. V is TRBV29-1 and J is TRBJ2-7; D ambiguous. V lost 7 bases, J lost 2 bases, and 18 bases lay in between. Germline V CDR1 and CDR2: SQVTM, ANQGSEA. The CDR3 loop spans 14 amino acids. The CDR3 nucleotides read TGCAGCGATGCCGGCAGGACGCCGCCCTACGAGCAGTACTTC. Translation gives CSDAGRTPPYEQYF.

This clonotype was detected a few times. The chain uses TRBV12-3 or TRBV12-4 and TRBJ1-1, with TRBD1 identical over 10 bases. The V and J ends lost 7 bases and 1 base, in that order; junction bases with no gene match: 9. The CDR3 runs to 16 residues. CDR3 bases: TGTGCCAGCACTTGGACAGGGGGACCCCGGAACACTGAAGCTTTCTTT. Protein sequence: CASTWTGGPRNTEAFF.

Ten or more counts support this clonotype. The CDR3 nucleotides read TGCGCCAGCAGCCTGGACCCGGGACAGGGGTTCTACGAGCAGTACTTC. The encoded protein is CASSLDPGQGFYEQYF. The chain recombines TRBV5-1 with TRBJ2-7, with 10 bases identical to TRBD1. Unmatched junction bases numbered 10, after V lost 4 bases and J lost 3 bases. Germline V gene lookup returns CDR1 SGHRS and CDR2 YFSETQ. The CDR3 consists of 16 residues.

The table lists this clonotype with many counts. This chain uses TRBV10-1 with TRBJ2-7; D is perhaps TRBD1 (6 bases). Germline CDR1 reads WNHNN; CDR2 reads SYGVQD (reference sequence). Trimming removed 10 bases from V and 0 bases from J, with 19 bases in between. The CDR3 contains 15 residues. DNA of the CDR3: TGCGCCAAATGTTTGTCGGGACAAAGCTCCTACGAGCAGTACTTC. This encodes CAKCLSGQSSYEQYF.

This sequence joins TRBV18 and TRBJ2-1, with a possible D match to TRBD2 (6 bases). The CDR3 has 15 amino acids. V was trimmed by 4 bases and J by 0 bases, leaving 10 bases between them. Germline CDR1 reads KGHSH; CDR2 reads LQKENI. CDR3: CASSLTSSSYNEQFF. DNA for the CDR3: TGTGCCAGCTCACTCACTAGCAGCTCCTACAATGAGCAGTTCTTC.

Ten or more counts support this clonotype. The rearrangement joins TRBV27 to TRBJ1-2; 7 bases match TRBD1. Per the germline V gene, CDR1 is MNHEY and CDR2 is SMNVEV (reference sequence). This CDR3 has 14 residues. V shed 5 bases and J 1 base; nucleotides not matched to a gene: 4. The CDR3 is CASSRTGINYGYTF. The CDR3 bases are TGTGCCAGCAGTCGGACAGGAATTAACTATGGCTACACCTTC.

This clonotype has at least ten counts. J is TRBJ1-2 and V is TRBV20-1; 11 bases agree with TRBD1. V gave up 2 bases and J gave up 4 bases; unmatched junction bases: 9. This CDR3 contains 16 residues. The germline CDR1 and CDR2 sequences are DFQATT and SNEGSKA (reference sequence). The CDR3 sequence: CSARSGTGGRGYGYTF. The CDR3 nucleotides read TGCAGTGCTAGAAGCGGGACAGGGGGTAGGGGCTATGGCTACACCTTC.

The CDR3 DNA sequence: TGTGCCTGGGGGACAGGGAACTATGGCTACACCTTC. It codes for CAWGTGNYGYTF. The chain joins TRBV30 to TRBJ1-2, with 9 positions matching TRBD1. V was clipped by 5 bases and J by 2 bases; unmatched bases: 0. CDR1 is GTSNPN, CDR2 SVGIG, per germline (reference sequence). The CDR3 extends over 12 amino acids.

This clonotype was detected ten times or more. The DNA of the CDR3 is TGTGCCAGCAGCTTCGGGGCCCCTGATTACAGGGAGACCCAGTACTTC. Its translation is CASSFGAPDYRETQYF. This chain uses TRBV7-9 with TRBJ2-5; possibly TRBD1 or TRBD2 for D (5 bases each). V lost 3 bases, J lost 5 bases, and 19 bases lay in between. The germline gives CDR1 SEHNR, CDR2 FQNEAQ (reference sequence). The CDR3 is 16 residues long.

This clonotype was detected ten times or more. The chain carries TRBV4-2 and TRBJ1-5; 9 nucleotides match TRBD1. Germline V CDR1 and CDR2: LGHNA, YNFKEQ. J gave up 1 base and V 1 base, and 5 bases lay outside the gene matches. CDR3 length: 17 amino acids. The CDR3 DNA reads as TGTGCCAGCAGCCAAGCTACCGGGACAGGGAGCAATCAGCCCCAGCATTTT. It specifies CASSQATGTGSNQPQHF.

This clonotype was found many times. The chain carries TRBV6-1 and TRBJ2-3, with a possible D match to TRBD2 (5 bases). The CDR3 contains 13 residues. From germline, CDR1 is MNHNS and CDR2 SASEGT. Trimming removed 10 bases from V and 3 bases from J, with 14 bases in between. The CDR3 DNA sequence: TGTGCCATCGGAGGATTCGGAACAGATACGCAGTATTTT. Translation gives CAIGGFGTDTQYF.

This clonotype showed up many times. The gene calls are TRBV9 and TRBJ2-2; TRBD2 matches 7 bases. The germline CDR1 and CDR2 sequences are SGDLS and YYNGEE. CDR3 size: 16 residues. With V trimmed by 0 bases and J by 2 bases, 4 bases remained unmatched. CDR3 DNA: TGTGCCAGCAGCGTAGATAGCGGGTTAAACACCGGGGAGCTGTTTTTT. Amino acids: CASSVDSGLNTGELFF. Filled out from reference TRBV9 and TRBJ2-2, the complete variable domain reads DSGVTQTPKHLITATGQRVTLRCSPRSGDLSVYWYQQSLDQGLQFLIQYYNGEERAKGNILERFSAQQFPDLHSELNLSSLELGDSALYFCASSVDSGLNTGELFFGEGSRLTVL.

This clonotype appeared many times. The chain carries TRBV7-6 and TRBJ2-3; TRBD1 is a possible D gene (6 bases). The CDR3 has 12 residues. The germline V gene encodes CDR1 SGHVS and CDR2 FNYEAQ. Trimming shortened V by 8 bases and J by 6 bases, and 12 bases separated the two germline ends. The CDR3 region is CASGGPRDTQYF. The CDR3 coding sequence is TGTGCCAGCGGGGGCCCGAGGGATACGCAGTATTTT.

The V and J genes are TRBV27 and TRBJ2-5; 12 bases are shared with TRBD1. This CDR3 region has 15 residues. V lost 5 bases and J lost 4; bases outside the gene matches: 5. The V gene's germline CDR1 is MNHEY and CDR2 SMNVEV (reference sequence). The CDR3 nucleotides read TGTGCCAGCAGTCCAAGGGACAGGGGGCGAGAGACCCAGTACTTC. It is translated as CASSPRDRGRETQYF.

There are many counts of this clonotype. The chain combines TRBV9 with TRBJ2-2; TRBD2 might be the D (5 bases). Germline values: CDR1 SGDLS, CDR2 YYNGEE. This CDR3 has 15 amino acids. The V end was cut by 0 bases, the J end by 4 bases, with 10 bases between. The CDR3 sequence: CASSVAAGGTGELFF. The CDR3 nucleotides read TGTGCCAGCAGCGTAGCGGCGGGCGGCACCGGGGAGCTGTTTTTT.

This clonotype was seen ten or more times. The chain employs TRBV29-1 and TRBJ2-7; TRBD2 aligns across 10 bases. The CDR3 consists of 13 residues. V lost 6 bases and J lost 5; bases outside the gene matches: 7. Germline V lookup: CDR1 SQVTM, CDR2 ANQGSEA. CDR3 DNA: TGCAGCGTAGCTAGCGGGAGTTTAGACGAGCAGTACTTC. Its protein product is CSVASGSLDEQYF.

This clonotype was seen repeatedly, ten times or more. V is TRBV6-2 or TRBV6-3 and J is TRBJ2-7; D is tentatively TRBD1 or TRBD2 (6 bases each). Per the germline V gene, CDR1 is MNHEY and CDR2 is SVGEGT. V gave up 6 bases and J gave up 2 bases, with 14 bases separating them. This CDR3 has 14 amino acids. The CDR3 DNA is TGTGCCAGCAGGCGCTGGGGGGCACCCTACGAGCAGTACTTC. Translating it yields CASRRWGAPYEQYF.

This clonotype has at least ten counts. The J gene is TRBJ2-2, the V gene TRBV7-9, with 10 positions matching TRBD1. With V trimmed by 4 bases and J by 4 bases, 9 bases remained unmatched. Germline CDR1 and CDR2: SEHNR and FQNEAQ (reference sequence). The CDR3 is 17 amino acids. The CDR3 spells CASSSGPGQGTTGELFF. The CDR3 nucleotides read TGTGCCAGCAGCTCAGGACCGGGACAGGGGACCACCGGGGAGCTGTTTTTT.

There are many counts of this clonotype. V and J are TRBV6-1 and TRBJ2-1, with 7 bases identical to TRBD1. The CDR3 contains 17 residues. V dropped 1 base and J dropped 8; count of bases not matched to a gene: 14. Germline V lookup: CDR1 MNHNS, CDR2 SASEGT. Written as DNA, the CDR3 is TGTGCCAGCAGTGAAGACAGGGGCACCGTTGTACACGATGAGCAGTTCTTC. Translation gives CASSEDRGTVVHDEQFF.

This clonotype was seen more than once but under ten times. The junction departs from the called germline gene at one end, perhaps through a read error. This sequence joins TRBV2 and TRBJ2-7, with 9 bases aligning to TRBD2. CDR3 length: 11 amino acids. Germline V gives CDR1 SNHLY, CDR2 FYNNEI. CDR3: CASRYSGLAHF. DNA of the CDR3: TGTGCCAGCAGATATTCGGGACTAGCTCACTTC.

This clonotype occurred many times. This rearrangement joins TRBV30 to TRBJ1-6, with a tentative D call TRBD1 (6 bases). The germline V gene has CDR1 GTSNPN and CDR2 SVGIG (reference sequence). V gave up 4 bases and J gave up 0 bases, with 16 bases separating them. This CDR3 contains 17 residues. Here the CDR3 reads CAWTLGGASSYNSPLHF. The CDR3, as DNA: TGTGCCTGGACCCTAGGGGGGGCGAGCTCCTATAATTCACCCCTCCACTTT.